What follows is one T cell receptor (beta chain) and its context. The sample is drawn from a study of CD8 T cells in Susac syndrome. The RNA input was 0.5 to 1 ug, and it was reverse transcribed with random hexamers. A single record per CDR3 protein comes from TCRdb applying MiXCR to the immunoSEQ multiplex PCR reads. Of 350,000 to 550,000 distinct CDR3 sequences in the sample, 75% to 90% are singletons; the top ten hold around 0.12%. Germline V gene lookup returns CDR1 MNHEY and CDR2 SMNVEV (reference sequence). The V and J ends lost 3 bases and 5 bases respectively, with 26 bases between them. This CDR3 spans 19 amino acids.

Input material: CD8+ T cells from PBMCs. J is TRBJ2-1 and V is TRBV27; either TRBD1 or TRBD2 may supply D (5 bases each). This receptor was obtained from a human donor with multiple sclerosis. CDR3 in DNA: TGTGCCAGCAGTTTGGGGACCGATATCGGAGGTCCGATAAACAATGAGCAGTTCTTC. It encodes CASSLGTDIGGPINNEQFF.